The clone carrying this T cell receptor beta chain was seen many times. The antigen is unknown. With molecular barcodes, quantitative 5'-RACE was used to make the TCR beta libraries. TCRdb used MiXCR to reprocess the 5' RACE reads, holding one entry per CDR3 protein. The sample has some 30,000 distinct CDR3 sequences, 5.5% to 8% seen once; the top ten hold roughly a tenth. The data are from a study of CD8 T cells in ankylosing spondylitis. General study results and limits: Seven or eight highly homologous variants formed a TCR beta motif that appeared characteristic of ankylosing spondylitis blood. Researchers reportedly found disease-linked clones significantly enriched in matched ankylosing spondylitis synovial fluid. CD8+ cells made up the disease-linked clones, which were relatively rare in peripheral blood.

The TCR comes from a male donor with ankylosing spondylitis or in good health (not recorded which). The specimen was blood, either unsorted or a sorted T cell fraction (not recorded which).

CDR3 nucleotides: TGTGCCAGCAGCTTTGCCACAGGGAACACTGAAGCTTTCTTT. Protein: CASSFATGNTEAFF. This rearrangement joins TRBV7-8 to TRBJ1-1; D is perhaps TRBD1 (5 bases). CDR1 is SGHVS, CDR2 FQNEAQ, per germline. CDR3 length: 14 amino acids. V lost 3 bases and J lost 1, with 9 bases in between.